This T cell receptor (beta chain) was obtained from a study of identical twins. The CDR3 is 13 amino acids. V lost 5 bases and J lost 7, with 14 bases in between. A universal primer site arose from template switching, and cDNA bore unique molecular identifiers. TCRdb itself ran the 5' RACE reads through MiXCR, one entry per CDR3 protein. In the table there are approximately 210,000 distinct CDR3 sequences, about 15% of which are singletons. The same data also contributed to another study, on T cells expressing NK-cell markers.

Sample: CD8+ T cells sorted from blood. The TCR sequence derives from a woman under 30 in good health. The rearrangement joins TRBV12-3 or TRBV12-4 to TRBJ2-5; the D is unclear. The CDR3: CASSGSPSGTQYF. CDR3 nucleotide sequence: TGTGCCAGCAGTGGGTCCCCGTCGGGGACCCAGTACTTC.